This T cell receptor beta chain was found in a study of early T cells in non-severe SARS-CoV-2 infection. This CDR3 is built from 15 residues. Germline CDR1 reads SEHNR; CDR2 reads FQNEAQ (reference sequence). V lost 5 bases, J lost 9 bases, and 13 bases stayed unmatched. Study-level results: Anti-spike CD8 responses were favored in VDJdb matching, and private and CD4 specificities were missed.

TCRdb redid the calling of the 5' RACE reads with MiXCR, one entry per CDR3 protein. Of approximately 18,000 distinct CDR3 sequences detected, 4% to 5.5% appear once; the ten largest clones hold roughly 6.3%. This clonotype has at least ten counts. No antigen is known for it. The chain joins TRBV7-9 to TRBJ2-1, with 7 bases fitting TRBD2. The source material was whole blood. This clonotype was obtained from an adult who was a healthcare worker with PCR-confirmed SARS-CoV-2 infection or an uninfected control (not recorded which). The CDR3 nucleotides read TGTGCCAGCAGCGCAGGACTAGTGGGAGATGGTGAGCAGTTCTTC. This codes for CASSAGLVGDGEQFF.